What follows describes a single T cell receptor beta chain. Its antigen is still unknown. One base away there is no much larger clone; base qualities are not given. At one collaborating source in Seattle, patients were enrolled during active infection and were followed longitudinally through the course of disease. Collaborating institutions collected whole blood in K2EDTA tubes following their own protocols. For TCRbeta analysis, collaborators shipped samples in one of three forms: frozen whole blood, isolated PBMCs, or DNA extracted from either of those sample types. TCRbeta CDR3 regions were amplified from genomic DNA using the immunoSEQ Assay, a bias-controlled multiplex PCR. From the authors' description of their analysis: The number of nucleated cells in each sample was estimated from the amplification of reference gene primers within the assay. Sequence reads were collapsed and filtered to measure the absolute abundance of every unique TCRbeta CDR3 rearrangement. Productive Simpson clonality was computed per sample as the square root of Simpson's diversity index over productive rearrangements. TCRdb took this table from immuneACCESS and kept in-frame rearrangements with V and J called. Such tables lack part of the clones; where checked against another copy, unresolved V genes explain under half of the gap, and the rest is unexplained. V and J calls and clone size come straight from that table; D and trimming were deduced from the DNA. For this sample the table gives about 420,000 clones, of which 70% to 90% were detected only once. The ten most abundant clones make up 0.8% to 1% of the sample.

The data stem from a study of blood T cell repertoires in COVID-19 (dated by TCRdb to 2020 to 2021). Regarding the research as a whole: The collaborator samples originated in the United States, Italy and Spain and spanned the acute and convalescent phases of COVID-19. Samples came from the ongoing ImmuneRACE study (first 160 participants) plus 1,254 subjects from 6 global collaborators. The material from the prospective study consisted of cDNA or gDNA derived from T cells, B-cell-depleted T cells, or PBMCs. Deeply sampled blood TCRbeta repertoires from subjects exposed to, actively infected with, or recovered from COVID-19 were included in the dataset. Nearly every sample came with metadata listing a de-identified subject ID, COVID-19 status, age in years and sex. HLA class I and class II types, where available, came from metadata supplied by the sample provider rather than from assay-based typing. A freely available public database, intended as a resource for researchers studying the immune response to SARS-CoV-2, is where the repertoires were released. The study at large found these results: How much clinical and demographic metadata was included differed by source and by participant, and the metadata was provided uncurated.

The CDR3 runs 15 amino acids, cysteine and phenylalanine included. Only the CDR3 part of the read is kept: 45 bases, read in frame from the first base. Per the germline V gene (reference sequence), SEHNR is the CDR1 and FQNEAQ is the CDR2. V is pared back by 5 bases and J by 4 bases, with 18 bases lying between the germline termini. The sample was peripheral blood. The sequence was obtained from a man aged 18 to 29 with COVID-19, enrolled during active disease. The V and J segments used are TRBV7-9 and TRBJ2-7, with TRBD1 as a weak D call on 5 bases. The DNA sequence reads TGTGCCAGCAGCCACCCCAATGACAGACCATACGAGCAGTACTTC. Its translation is CASSHPNDRPYEQYF.